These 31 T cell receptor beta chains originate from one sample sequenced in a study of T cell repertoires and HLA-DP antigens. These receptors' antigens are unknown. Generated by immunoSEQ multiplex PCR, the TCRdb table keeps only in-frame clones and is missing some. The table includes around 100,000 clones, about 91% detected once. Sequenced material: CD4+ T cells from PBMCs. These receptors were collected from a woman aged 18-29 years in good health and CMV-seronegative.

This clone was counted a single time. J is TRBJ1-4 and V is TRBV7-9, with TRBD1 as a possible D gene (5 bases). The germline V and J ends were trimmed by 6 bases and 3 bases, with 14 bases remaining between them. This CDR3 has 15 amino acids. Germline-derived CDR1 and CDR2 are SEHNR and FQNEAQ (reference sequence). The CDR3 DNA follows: TGTGCCAGCAGGCAAGGGGTTTGGGCTAATGAAAAACTGTTTTTT. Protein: CASRQGVWANEKLFF.

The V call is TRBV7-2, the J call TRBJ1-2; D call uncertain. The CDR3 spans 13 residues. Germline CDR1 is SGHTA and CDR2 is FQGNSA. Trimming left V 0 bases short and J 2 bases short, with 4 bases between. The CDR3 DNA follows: TGTGCCAGCAGCTTAGCAGGAAACTATGGCTACACCTTC. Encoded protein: CASSLAGNYGYTF.

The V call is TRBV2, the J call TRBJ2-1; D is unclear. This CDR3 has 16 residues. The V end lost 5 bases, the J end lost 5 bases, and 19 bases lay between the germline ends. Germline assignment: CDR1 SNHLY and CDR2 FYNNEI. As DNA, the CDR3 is TGTGCCAGCAGTCAACGCGGCGCAGACGCAAACAATGAGCAGTTCTTC. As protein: CASSQRGADANNEQFF.

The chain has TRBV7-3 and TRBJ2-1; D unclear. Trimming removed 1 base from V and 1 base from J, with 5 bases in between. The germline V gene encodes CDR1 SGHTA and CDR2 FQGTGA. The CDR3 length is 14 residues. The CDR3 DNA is TGTGCCAGCAGCTTAAGCGGATCCTACAATGAGCAGTTCTTC. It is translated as CASSLSGSYNEQFF.

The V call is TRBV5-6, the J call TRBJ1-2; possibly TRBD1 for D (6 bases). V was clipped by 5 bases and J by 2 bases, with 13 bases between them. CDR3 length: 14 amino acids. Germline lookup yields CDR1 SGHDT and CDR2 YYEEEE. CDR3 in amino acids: CASRPRGSNYGYTF. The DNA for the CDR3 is TGTGCCAGCAGACCGAGGGGGTCGAACTATGGCTACACCTTC.

The CDR3 protein is CASSLSVLADTQYF. CDR3 sequence (DNA): TGTGCCAGCAGCTTATCGGTCCTGGCGGATACGCAGTATTTT. The V and J genes are TRBV7-2 and TRBJ2-3; unclear D gene. The CDR3 totals 14 residues. The ends were cut back, 2 bases at V and 6 bases at J, with 12 bases in the middle. CDR1 is SGHTA and CDR2 is FQGNSA in the germline V gene.

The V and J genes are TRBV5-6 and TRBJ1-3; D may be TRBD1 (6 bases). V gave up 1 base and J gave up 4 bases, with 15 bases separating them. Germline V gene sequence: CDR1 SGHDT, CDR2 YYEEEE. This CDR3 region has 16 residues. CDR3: CASSLYHAGEGNTIYF. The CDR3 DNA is TGTGCCAGCAGCTTGTATCACGCAGGGGAAGGAAACACCATATATTTT.

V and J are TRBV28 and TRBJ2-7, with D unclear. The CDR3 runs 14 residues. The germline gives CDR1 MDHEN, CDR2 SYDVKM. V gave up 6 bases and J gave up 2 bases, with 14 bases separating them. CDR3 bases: TGTGCCAGCAGCCCCAGGCGAAAGACCTACGAGCAGTACTTC. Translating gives CASSPRRKTYEQYF.

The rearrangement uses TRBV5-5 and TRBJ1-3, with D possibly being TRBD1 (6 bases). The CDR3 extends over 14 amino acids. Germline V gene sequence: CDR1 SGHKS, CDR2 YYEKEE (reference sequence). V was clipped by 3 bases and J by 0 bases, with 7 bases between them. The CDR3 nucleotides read TGTGCCAGCAGCTCGACAGGCTCTGGAAACACCATATATTTT. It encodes CASSSTGSGNTIYF.

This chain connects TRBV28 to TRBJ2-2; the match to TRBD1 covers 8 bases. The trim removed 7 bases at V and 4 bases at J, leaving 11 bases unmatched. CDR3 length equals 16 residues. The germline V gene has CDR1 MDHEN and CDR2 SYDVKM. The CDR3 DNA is TGTGCCAGCATCTCAGGGGGCGCGGAAAGCACCGGGGAGCTGTTTTTT. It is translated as CASISGGAESTGELFF. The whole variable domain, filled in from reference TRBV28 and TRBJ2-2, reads DVKVTQSSRYLVKRTGEKVFLECVQDMDHENMFWYRQDPGLGLRLIYFSYDVKMKEKGDIPEGYSVSREKKERFSLILESASTNQTSMYLCASISGGAESTGELFFGEGSRLTVL.

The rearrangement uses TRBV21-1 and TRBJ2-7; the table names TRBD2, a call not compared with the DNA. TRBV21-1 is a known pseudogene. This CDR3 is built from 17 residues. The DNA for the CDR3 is TGTGCCAGCAGCAAATTTGCCGTGCTAGCAAACTCCTACGAGCAGTACTTC. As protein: CASSKFAVLANSYEQYF.

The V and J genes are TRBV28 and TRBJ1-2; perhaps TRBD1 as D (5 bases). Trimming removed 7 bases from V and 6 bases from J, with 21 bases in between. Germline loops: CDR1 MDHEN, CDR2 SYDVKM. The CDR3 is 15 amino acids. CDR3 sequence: CASTHPGGLWDGYTF. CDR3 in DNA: TGTGCCAGCACTCACCCTGGGGGACTTTGGGATGGCTACACCTTC.

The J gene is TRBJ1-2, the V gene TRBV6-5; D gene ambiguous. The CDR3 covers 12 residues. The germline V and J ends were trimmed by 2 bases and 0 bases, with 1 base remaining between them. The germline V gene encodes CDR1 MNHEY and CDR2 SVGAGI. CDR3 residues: CASSYANYGYTF. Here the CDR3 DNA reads TGTGCCAGCAGTTACGCTAACTATGGCTACACCTTC.

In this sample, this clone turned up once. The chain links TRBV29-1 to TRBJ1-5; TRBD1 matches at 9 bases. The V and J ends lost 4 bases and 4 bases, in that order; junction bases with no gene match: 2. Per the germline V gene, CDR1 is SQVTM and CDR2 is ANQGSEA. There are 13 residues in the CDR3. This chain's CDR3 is CSVGDRANQPQHF. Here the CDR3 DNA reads TGCAGCGTTGGGGACAGGGCTAATCAGCCCCAGCATTTT. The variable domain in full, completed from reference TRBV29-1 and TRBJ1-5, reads SAVISQKPSRDICQRGTSLTIQCQVDSQVTMMFWYRQQPGQSLTLIATANQGSEATYESGFVIDKFPISRPNLTFSTLTVSNMSPEDSSIYLCSVGDRANQPQHFGDGTRLSIL.

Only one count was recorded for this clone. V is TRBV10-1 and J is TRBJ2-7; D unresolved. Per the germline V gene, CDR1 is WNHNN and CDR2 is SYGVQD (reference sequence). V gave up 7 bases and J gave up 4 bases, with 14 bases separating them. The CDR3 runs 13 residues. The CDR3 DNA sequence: TGCGCCAGCATCTCCCGGGTCGGGTACGAGCAGTACGTC. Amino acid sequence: CASISRVGYEQYV.

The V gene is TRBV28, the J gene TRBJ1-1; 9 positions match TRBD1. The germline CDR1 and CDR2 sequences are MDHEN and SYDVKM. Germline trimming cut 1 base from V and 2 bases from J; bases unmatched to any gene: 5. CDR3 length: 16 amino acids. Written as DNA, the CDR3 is TGTGCCAGCAGTTTATTTGGGACAGGGAGTAACACTGAAGCTTTCTTT. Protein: CASSLFGTGSNTEAFF.

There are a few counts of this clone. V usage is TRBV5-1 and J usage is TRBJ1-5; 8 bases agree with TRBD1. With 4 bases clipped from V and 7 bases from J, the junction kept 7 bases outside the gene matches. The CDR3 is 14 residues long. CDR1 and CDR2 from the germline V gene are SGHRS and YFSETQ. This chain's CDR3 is CASSETGVGQPQHF. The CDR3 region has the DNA TGCGCCAGCAGCGAGACAGGGGTGGGACAGCCCCAGCATTTT.

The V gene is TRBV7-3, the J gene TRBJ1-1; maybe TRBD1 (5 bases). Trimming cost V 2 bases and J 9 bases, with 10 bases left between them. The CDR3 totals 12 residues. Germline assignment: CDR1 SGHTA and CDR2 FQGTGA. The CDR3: CASSLPGTKAFF. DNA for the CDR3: TGTGCCAGCAGCTTACCTGGGACGAAAGCTTTCTTT.

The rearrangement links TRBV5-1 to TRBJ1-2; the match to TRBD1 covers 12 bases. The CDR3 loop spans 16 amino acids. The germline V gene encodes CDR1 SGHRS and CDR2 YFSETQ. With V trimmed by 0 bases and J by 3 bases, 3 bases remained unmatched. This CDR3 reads CASSLGDRGRDYGYTF. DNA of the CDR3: TGCGCCAGCAGCTTGGGGGACAGGGGGCGAGACTATGGCTACACCTTC.

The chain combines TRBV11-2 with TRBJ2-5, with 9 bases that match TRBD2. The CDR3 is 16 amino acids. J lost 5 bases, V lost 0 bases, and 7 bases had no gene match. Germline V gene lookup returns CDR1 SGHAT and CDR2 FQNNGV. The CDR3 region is CASSLERRGGSETQYF. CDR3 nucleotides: TGTGCCAGCAGCTTAGAGAGGCGGGGGGGCTCGGAGACCCAGTACTTC.

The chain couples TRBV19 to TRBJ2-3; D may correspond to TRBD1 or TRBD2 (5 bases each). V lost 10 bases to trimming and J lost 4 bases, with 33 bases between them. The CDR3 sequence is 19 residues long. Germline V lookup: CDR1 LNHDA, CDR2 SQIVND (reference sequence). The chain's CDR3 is CAILWRGALRELGADTQYF. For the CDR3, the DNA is TGTGCCATCTTATGGAGAGGGGCCCTGAGGGAATTGGGGGCAGATACGCAGTATTTT.

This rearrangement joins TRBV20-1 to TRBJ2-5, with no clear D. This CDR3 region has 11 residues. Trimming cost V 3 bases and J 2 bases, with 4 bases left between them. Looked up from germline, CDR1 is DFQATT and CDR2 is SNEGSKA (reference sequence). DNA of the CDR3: TGCAGTGCTAGCGGACAAGAGACCCAGTACTTC. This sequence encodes CSASGQETQYF.

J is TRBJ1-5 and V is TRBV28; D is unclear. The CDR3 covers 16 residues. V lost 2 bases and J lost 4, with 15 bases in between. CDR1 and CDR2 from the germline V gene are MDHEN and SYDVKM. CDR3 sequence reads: CASSLLAPEGNQPQHF. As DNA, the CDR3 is TGTGCCAGCAGTTTACTCGCGCCGGAGGGAAATCAGCCCCAGCATTTT.

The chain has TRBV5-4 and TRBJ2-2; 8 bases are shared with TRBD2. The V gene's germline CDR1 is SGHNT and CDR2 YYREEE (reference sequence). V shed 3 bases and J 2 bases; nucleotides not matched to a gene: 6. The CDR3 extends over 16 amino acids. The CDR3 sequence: CASSSSGGLNTGELFF. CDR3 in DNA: TGTGCCAGCAGCTCCAGCGGGGGCCTTAACACCGGGGAGCTGTTTTTT.

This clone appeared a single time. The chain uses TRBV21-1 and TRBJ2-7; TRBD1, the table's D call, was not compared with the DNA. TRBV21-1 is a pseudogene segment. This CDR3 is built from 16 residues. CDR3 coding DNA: TGTGCCAGCAGCACCTGGGACAGGGCGAGACGCTACGAGCAGTACTTC. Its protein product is CASSTWDRARRYEQYF.

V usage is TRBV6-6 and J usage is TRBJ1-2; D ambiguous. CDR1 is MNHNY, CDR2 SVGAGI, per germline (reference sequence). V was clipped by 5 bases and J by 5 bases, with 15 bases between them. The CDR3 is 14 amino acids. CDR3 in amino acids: CASSPSPGSYGYTF. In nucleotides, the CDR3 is TGTGCCAGCAGTCCATCGCCGGGATCTTATGGCTACACCTTC.

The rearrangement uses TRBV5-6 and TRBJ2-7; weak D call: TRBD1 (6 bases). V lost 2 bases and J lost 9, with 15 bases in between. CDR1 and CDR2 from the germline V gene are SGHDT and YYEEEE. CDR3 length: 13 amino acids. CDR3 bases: TGTGCCAGCAGCTTCCAGGCACAGGGCTTGCAGTACGTC. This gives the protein CASSFQAQGLQYV.

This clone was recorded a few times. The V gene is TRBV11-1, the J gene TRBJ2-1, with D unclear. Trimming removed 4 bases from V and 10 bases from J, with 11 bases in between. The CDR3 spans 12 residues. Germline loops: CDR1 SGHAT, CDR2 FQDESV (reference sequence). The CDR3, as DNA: TGTGCCAGCAGCTCCACCCCTGTCGAGCAGTTCTTC. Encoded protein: CASSSTPVEQFF.

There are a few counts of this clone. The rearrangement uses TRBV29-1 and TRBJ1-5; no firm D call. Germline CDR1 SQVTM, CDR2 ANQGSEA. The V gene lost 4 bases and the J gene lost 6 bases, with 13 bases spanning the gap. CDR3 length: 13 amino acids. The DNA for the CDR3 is TGCAGCGTTGCCGACTCCGACGGTCAGCCCCAGCATTTT. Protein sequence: CSVADSDGQPQHF. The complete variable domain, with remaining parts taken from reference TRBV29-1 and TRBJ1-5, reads SAVISQKPSRDICQRGTSLTIQCQVDSQVTMMFWYRQQPGQSLTLIATANQGSEATYESGFVIDKFPISRPNLTFSTLTVSNMSPEDSSIYLCSVADSDGQPQHFGDGTRLSIL.

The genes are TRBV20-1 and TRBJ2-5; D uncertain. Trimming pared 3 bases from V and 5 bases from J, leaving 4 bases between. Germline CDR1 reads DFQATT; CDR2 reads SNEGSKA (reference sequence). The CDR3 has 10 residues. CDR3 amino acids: CSASSETQYF. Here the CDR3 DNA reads TGCAGTGCTAGCAGCGAGACCCAGTACTTC.

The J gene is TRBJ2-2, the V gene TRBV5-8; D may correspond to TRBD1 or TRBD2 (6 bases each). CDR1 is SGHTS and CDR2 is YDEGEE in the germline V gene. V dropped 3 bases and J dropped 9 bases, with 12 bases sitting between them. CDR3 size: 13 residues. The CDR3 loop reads CASSSRGTWELFF. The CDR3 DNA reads TGTGCCAGCAGCTCCCGGGGGACATGGGAGCTGTTTTTT.